The 5 T cell receptor beta chains in this list originate from one sample, sequenced in a study of T cells in women clearing cervical HPV infection. Measured with immunoSEQ multiplex PCR; TCRdb has only the in-frame clones, and not every one. The sample totals roughly 20,000 clones. Sequencing was performed on blood buffy coat. These receptors all stem from a woman aged 18 to 75 with a cervical HPV16 infection that either progressed to CIN3+ or cleared (not recorded which).

Points on this clone: With the read ending 3 residues before the CDR3 end, the germline J gene is used to fill in that end. The chain links TRBV20-1 to TRBJ2-2; tentatively, D is TRBD1 (6 bases). This CDR3 contains 15 residues. Between the trimmed V and J ends, which lost 3 bases and 1 base, there was a span of 12 bases. CDR1 DFQATT and CDR2 SNEGSKA come from the germline V gene (reference sequence). The DNA read from the CDR3 is TGCAGTGCTAGGTGGGGACACCTGAACACCGGGGAG. This codes for CSARWGHLNTGE. The CDR3 in its entirety is CSARWGHLNTGELFF.

With respect to this clone: Read sequence stops 3 residues before the CDR3 end, and the germline J gene provides the missing end. This chain links TRBV7-2 with TRBJ1-2; the D is unclear. This CDR3 has 12 amino acids. The V end was cut by 2 bases, the J end by 2 bases, with 3 bases between. Germline V lookup: CDR1 SGHTA, CDR2 FQGNSA. CDR3 region: CASSLQNYGYTF. The covered CDR3 bases are TGTGCCAGCAGCTTACAGAACTATGGC.

With regard to this clone: The CDR3 end falls 3 residues outside the read, so it is completed with the germline J gene. The rearrangement uses TRBV12-5 and TRBJ2-3; possibly TRBD2 for D (5 bases). V lost 3 bases to trimming and J lost 5 bases, with 9 bases between them. The CDR3 extends over 13 amino acids. Germline lookup yields CDR1 LGHNT and CDR2 FRNRAP. This CDR3 is CASGLGGGDTQYF. The sequenced part of the CDR3 DNA is TGTGCTAGTGGTTTAGGCGGAGGAGATACG.

For this clone: The read falls 3 residues short of the CDR3 end, and the missing part is taken from the germline J gene. V is TRBV20-1 and J is TRBJ2-1; the match to TRBD2 covers 16 bases. Trimming at V came to 0 bases and at J to 3 bases, leaving 11 bases not matched to a gene. Germline values: CDR1 DFQATT, CDR2 SNEGSKA (reference sequence). The CDR3 extends over 20 amino acids. The CDR3 spells CSARDFRGTSGGAVYNEQFF. Incomplete CDR3 DNA: TGCAGTGCTAGAGACTTTCGTGGGACTAGCGGGGGGGCCGTCTACAATGAG.

CDR3 sequence reads: CAISESRQGHNQPQHF. The DNA read from the CDR3 is TGTGCCATCAGTGAGTCGAGACAGGGTCACAATCAGCCC. The chain employs TRBV10-3 and TRBJ1-5; 7 bases are a match to TRBD1. Sequencing ends 3 residues short of the CDR3 end; the germline J gene provides the rest. J lost 3 bases, V lost 0 bases, and 5 bases had no gene match. Germline lookup yields CDR1 ENHRY and CDR2 SYGVKD. This CDR3 spans 16 amino acids.